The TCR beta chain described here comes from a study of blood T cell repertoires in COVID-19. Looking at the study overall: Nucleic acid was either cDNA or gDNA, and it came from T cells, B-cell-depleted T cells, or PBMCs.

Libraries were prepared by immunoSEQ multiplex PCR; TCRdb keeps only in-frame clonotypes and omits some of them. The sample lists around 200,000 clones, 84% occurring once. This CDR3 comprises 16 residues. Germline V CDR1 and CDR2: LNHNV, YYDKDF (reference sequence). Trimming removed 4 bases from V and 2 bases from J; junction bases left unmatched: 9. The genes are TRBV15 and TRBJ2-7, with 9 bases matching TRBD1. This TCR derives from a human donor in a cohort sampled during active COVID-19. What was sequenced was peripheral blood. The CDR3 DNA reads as TGTGCCACCAGCACCCAGCCGGGACAGGGACCCTACGAGCAGTACTTC. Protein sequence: CATSTQPGQGPYEQYF.